This TCR beta chain was found in a study of blood T cells in healthy people across ages. About the research overall: Template switching captured about one barcoded beta molecule per two T cells. Points from the study as a whole: PBMCs were not sorted, which prevented a conclusive comparison of naive versus antigen-experienced cells.

Using a J-beta primer mix together with a sample-barcoded 5' primer, a second PCR was run for roughly 6 to 12 cycles. There were at least 2.5 million CDR3-containing paired-end reads obtained from each sample. TCRdb independently ran MiXCR on the 5' RACE reads; one entry per CDR3 protein. The sample includes about 1.4 million distinct CDR3 sequences, around 59% of them seen just once. Concerning this clonotype: The antigen is undetermined.

Sequences were obtained from blood. This TCR came from a man aged 18 to 29 in good health.

The CDR3 is CASSRPGRTEAFF. CDR3 in DNA: TGCGCCAGCAGCCGCCCGGGTCGGACTGAAGCTTTCTTT. The chain uses TRBV4-1 and TRBJ1-1; unclear D gene. In germline, CDR1 is MGHRA, CDR2 YSYEKL. V lost 4 bases, J lost 5 bases, and 11 bases lay in between. The CDR3 runs to 13 residues.